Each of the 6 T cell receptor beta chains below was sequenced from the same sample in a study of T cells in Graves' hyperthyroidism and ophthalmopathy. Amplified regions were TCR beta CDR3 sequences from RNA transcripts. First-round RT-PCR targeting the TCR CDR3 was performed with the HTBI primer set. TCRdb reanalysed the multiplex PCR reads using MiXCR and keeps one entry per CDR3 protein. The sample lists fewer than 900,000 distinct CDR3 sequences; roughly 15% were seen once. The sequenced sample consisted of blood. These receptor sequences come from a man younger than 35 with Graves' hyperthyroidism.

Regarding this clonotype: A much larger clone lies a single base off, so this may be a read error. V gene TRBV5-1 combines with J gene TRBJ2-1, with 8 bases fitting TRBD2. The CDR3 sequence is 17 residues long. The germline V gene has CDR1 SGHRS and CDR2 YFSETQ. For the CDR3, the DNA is TGCGCCAGCAGCTTGAGGAGCGGGAGTATGTCCTACAATGAGCAGCTCTTC. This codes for CASSLRSGSMSYNEQLF.

DNA of the CDR3: TGCAGCGGTCGAGGAGGGGCTGAGGGATACGAGCAGTACTTC. Translation: CSGRGGAEGYEQYF. The rearrangement uses TRBV29-1 and TRBJ2-7; a possible D gene is TRBD2 (6 bases). CDR3 size: 14 residues. Germline values: CDR1 SQVTM, CDR2 ANQGSEA. Between the trimmed V and J ends, which lost 7 bases and 4 bases, there was a span of 20 bases.

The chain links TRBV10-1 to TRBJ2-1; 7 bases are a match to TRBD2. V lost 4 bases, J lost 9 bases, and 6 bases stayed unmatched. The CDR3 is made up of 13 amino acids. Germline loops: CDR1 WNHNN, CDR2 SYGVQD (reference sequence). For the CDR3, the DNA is TGCGCCAGCAGTGGGACTAGGACGGGTGAGCAGTTCTTC. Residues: CASSGTRTGEQFF.

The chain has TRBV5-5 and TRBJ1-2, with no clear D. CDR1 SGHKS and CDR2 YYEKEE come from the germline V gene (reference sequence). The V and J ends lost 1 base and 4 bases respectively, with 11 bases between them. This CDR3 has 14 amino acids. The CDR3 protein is CASSLIMGSYGYTF. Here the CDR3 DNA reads TGTGCCAGCAGCTTGATTATGGGCAGCTATGGCTACACCTTC.

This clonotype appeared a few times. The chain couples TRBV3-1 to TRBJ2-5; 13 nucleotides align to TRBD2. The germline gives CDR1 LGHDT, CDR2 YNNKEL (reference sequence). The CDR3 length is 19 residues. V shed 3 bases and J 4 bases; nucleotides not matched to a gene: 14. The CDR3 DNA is TGTGCCAGCAGCCATCCCCCCACCAAACTAGCGGGAGGGGGAGAGACCCAGTACTTC. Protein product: CASSHPPTKLAGGGETQYF.

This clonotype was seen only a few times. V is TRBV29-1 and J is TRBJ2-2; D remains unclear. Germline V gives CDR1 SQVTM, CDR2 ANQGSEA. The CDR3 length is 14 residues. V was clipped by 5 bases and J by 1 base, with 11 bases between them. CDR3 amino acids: CSVLGRLNTGELFF. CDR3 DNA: TGCAGCGTTTTGGGCAGACTGAACACCGGGGAGCTGTTTTTT.